These 28 T cell receptor beta chains came from one sample sequenced in a study of blood T cell repertoires in COVID-19. Repertoires were generated with immunoSEQ multiplex PCR, while TCRdb's copy carries only in-frame clones and drops some. The table lists roughly 240,000 clones, roughly 80% of them singletons, with approximately 4.5% in the top ten. Sequences were obtained from peripheral blood. Source of these receptors: a woman in her 70s with acute or convalescent COVID-19.

V is TRBV6-1 and J is TRBJ1-5; 10 nucleotides align to TRBD1. The V gene end was trimmed by 1 base and the J gene end by 6 bases; junction bases not matched to a gene: 3. The CDR3 is 15 residues long. CDR1 is MNHNS and CDR2 is SASEGT in the germline V gene. The CDR3 spells CASSEGGTGAQPQHF. The CDR3 nucleotides are TGTGCCAGCAGTGAAGGTGGGACAGGGGCTCAGCCCCAGCATTTT.

The chain links TRBV9 to TRBJ1-6; 8 bases align to TRBD1. This CDR3 contains 16 residues. Germline trimming cut 6 bases from V and 7 bases from J; bases unmatched to any gene: 12. Germline-derived CDR1 and CDR2 are SGDLS and YYNGEE. DNA of the CDR3: TGTGCCAGCACCTTGGGTTCAGGGGGCGGAAATTCACCCCTCCACTTT. As protein: CASTLGSGGGNSPLHF.

The J gene is TRBJ2-2, the V gene TRBV28; tentative D call: TRBD1 (6 bases). The V and J ends lost 7 bases and 4 bases respectively, with 16 bases between them. The CDR3 totals 15 residues. Germline lookup yields CDR1 MDHEN and CDR2 SYDVKM. CDR3 protein: CASTLGQGLTGELFF. The DNA of the CDR3 is TGTGCCAGCACCCTGGGGCAGGGGCTCACCGGGGAGCTGTTTTTT.

The chain employs TRBV18 and TRBJ1-1, with D perhaps matching TRBD1 (6 bases). Trimming cost V 6 bases and J 0 bases, with 11 bases left between them. Germline values: CDR1 KGHSH, CDR2 LQKENI. The CDR3 totals 14 residues. CDR3 sequence: CASSYGQMNTEAFF. In nucleotides, the CDR3 is TGTGCCAGCTCTTACGGACAGATGAACACTGAAGCTTTCTTT. Together with reference TRBV18 and TRBJ1-1, the CDR3 gives the full variable domain: NAGVMQNPRHLVRRRGQEARLRCSPMKGHSHVYWYRQLPEEGLKFMVYLQKENIIDESGMPKERFSAEFPKEGPSILRIQQVVRGDSAAYFCASSYGQMNTEAFFGQGTRLTVV.

As regards this clone: In the same sample, other DNA sequences code for this CDR3. The chain joins TRBV7-2 to TRBJ2-1; 8 positions match TRBD1. Trimming at V came to 5 bases and at J to 1 base, leaving 7 bases not matched to a gene. The CDR3 consists of 16 residues. CDR1 and CDR2 (germline): SGHTA, FQGNSA. The CDR3 sequence is CASSPTGQGSYNEQFF. The CDR3 nucleotides read TGTGCCAGCAGCCCCACCGGACAGGGTTCCTACAATGAGCAGTTCTTC.

The chain carries TRBV28 and TRBJ1-2; 9 bases align to TRBD1. Trimming cost V 3 bases and J 5 bases; bases outside gene matches: 7. The CDR3 runs to 15 residues. Germline CDR1 and CDR2: MDHEN and SYDVKM. CDR3 region: CASSFGTGSRYGYTF. The CDR3 DNA sequence: TGTGCCAGCAGTTTCGGGACAGGGTCGAGGTATGGCTACACCTTC.

The chain recombines TRBV7-9 with TRBJ2-5; D is ambiguous. This CDR3 is built from 13 residues. From germline, CDR1 is SEHNR and CDR2 FQNEAQ (reference sequence). With 8 bases removed from V and 5 bases from J, the gap between germline ends came to 15 bases. CDR3 nucleotide sequence: TGTGCCAGCCGCCATCTGTCTAGTGAGACCCAGTACTTC. Translation: CASRHLSSETQYF.

The chain is built from TRBV19 and TRBJ1-1; 9 nucleotides agree with TRBD1. The germline V gene encodes CDR1 LNHDA and CDR2 SQIVND (reference sequence). V lost 5 bases to trimming and J lost 4 bases; unmatched junction nucleotides: 5. The CDR3 is made up of 14 amino acids. This chain's CDR3 is CASSLQGQGTEAFF. CDR3 sequence (DNA): TGTGCCAGTAGTTTGCAGGGACAGGGCACTGAAGCTTTCTTT. The full variable domain, rest sourced from reference TRBV19 and TRBJ1-1, is DGGITQSPKYLFRKEGQNVTLSCEQNLNHDAMYWYRQDPGQGLRLIYYSQIVNDFQKGDIAEGYSVSREKKESFPLTVTSAQKNPTAFYLCASSLQGQGTEAFFGQGTRLTVV.

This clone was detected only a few times. The gene calls are TRBV10-2 and TRBJ1-2, with D unresolved. Trimming stripped 10 bases from V and 4 bases from J, with 19 bases between. The CDR3 is made up of 14 amino acids. Per germline, CDR1 WSHSY and CDR2 SAAADI. Written as DNA, the CDR3 is TGCGCCACCACAGATCGCAGGCGGGGCTATGGCTACACCTTC. It translates to CATTDRRRGYGYTF.

This rearrangement joins TRBV7-9 to TRBJ1-2, with a weak D call TRBD1 (6 bases). The CDR3 has 14 residues. The germline V gene has CDR1 SEHNR and CDR2 FQNEAQ (reference sequence). The ends were cut back, 5 bases at V and 6 bases at J, with 16 bases in the middle. The CDR3 is CASSALAGDNGYTF. The DNA for the CDR3 is TGTGCCAGCAGCGCCCTTGCTGGGGACAATGGCTACACCTTC.

The chain links TRBV4-2 to TRBJ2-4; 12 bases map to TRBD2. In germline, CDR1 is LGHNA, CDR2 YNFKEQ. V gave up 0 bases and J gave up 9 bases; unmatched junction bases: 9. CDR3 length: 17 amino acids. The CDR3 reads CASSQDWSSGGAVIQYF. The CDR3 nucleotides are TGTGCCAGCAGCCAAGACTGGTCTAGCGGGGGGGCAGTCATTCAGTACTTC.

This chain links TRBV20-1 with TRBJ1-1; D is unclear. Trimming shortened V by 3 bases and J by 4 bases, and 6 bases separated the two germline ends. The length of the CDR3 is 11 residues. Germline CDR1 DFQATT, CDR2 SNEGSKA (reference sequence). The CDR3 protein is CSARRSTEAFF. CDR3 bases: TGCAGTGCTAGGAGGTCCACTGAAGCTTTCTTT.

The chain couples TRBV3-1 (or the pseudogene TRBV3-2) to TRBJ2-7; TRBD1 aligns across 10 bases. CDR3 size: 16 residues. V was clipped by 0 bases and J by 3 bases; unmatched bases: 5. Per germline, CDR1 LGHDT and CDR2 YNNKEL (reference sequence). DNA of the CDR3: TGTGCCAGCAGCCAAGATACCCGGACAGGGGGCTACGAGCAGTACTTC. Amino acid sequence: CASSQDTRTGGYEQYF.

This rearrangement joins TRBV28 to TRBJ2-2; 9 nucleotides agree with TRBD1. Trimming removed 6 bases from V and 3 bases from J; junction bases left unmatched: 5. This CDR3 has 15 amino acids. The germline V gene has CDR1 MDHEN and CDR2 SYDVKM. The CDR3 DNA reads TGTGCCAGCAGAGGACAGGGGTTGGACACCGGGGAGCTGTTTTTT. It specifies CASRGQGLDTGELFF.

The chain carries TRBV7-2 and TRBJ1-2; 10 bases agree with TRBD1. Losses at the gene ends were 3 bases for V and 7 bases for J; bases not matched to a gene: 2. Germline CDR1 is SGHTA and CDR2 is FQGNSA. This CDR3 spans 13 amino acids. In nucleotides, the CDR3 is TGTGCCAGCAGCTTGGGACAGGGGTTTGGCTACACCTTC. This encodes CASSLGQGFGYTF.

This chain connects TRBV6-5 to TRBJ2-7; unclear D gene. The germline V gene encodes CDR1 MNHEY and CDR2 SVGAGI. The CDR3 runs to 13 residues. Between the trimmed V and J ends, which lost 2 bases and 2 bases, there was a span of 7 bases. CDR3 region: CASSYGQTYEQYF. As DNA, the CDR3 is TGTGCCAGCAGTTACGGGCAGACCTACGAGCAGTACTTC.

The chain uses TRBV11-2 and TRBJ2-6, with a weak D call TRBD2 (5 bases). V lost 0 bases and J 0 bases, leaving 15 bases between the germline ends. The CDR3 extends over 19 amino acids. Looked up from germline, CDR1 is SGHAT and CDR2 is FQNNGV. Here the CDR3 reads CASSLDRTPGSSGANVLTF. The DNA of the CDR3 is TGTGCCAGCAGCTTAGATCGCACCCCGGGAAGCTCTGGGGCCAACGTCCTGACTTTC.

This sequence joins TRBV3-1 (or the pseudogene TRBV3-2) and TRBJ2-7; 8 nucleotides line up with TRBD2. After removal of 2 bases from V and 0 bases from J, the junction contained 6 bases not matched to a gene. The CDR3 is 16 amino acids. Germline values: CDR1 LGHDT, CDR2 YNNKEL (reference sequence). The CDR3 region is CASSQSGGGPSYEQYF. CDR3 sequence (DNA): TGTGCCAGCAGCCAATCTGGCGGGGGGCCCTCCTACGAGCAGTACTTC.

The chain joins TRBV4-1 to TRBJ2-3; D might be TRBD2 (5 bases). The CDR3 covers 17 residues. Trimming left V 3 bases short and J 2 bases short, with 18 bases between. Germline V CDR1 and CDR2: MGHRA, YSYEKL. The CDR3 coding sequence is TGCGCCAGCAGCCAGTTCTCCGGCGGGTCTATCACAGATACGCAGTATTTT. Its protein is CASSQFSGGSITDTQYF.

The chain links TRBV28 to TRBJ1-5; no firm D call. The CDR3 runs to 13 residues. In germline, CDR1 is MDHEN, CDR2 SYDVKM. Trimming removed 2 bases at V and 5 bases at J, with 7 bases between. The CDR3 DNA reads as TGTGCCAGCAGTTTAGGGCTGCATCAGCCCCAGCATTTT. Translating it yields CASSLGLHQPQHF. Drawing the rest from reference TRBV28 and TRBJ1-5, the complete variable domain is DVKVTQSSRYLVKRTGEKVFLECVQDMDHENMFWYRQDPGLGLRLIYFSYDVKMKEKGDIPEGYSVSREKKERFSLILESASTNQTSMYLCASSLGLHQPQHFGDGTRLSIL.

The chain couples TRBV3-1 (or the pseudogene TRBV3-2) to TRBJ2-1, with 9 bases aligning to TRBD2. Germline V gives CDR1 LGHDT, CDR2 YNNKEL (reference sequence). With 6 bases clipped from V and 3 bases from J, the junction kept 6 bases outside the gene matches. This CDR3 region has 15 residues. The chain's CDR3 is CASSPLSGSYNEQFF. In DNA, the CDR3 is TGTGCCAGCAGTCCCCTTAGCGGGAGCTACAATGAGCAGTTCTTC.

The CDR3 nucleotides read TGTGCCAGCAGTGAAACTGTCAACTATGGCTACACCTTC. It specifies CASSETVNYGYTF. This chain joins TRBV6-1 and TRBJ1-2; D not certain. The V end was cut by 2 bases, the J end by 2 bases, with 6 bases between. The CDR3 totals 13 residues. In germline, CDR1 is MNHNS, CDR2 SASEGT.

The V and J genes are TRBV2 and TRBJ1-5; perhaps TRBD1 as D (6 bases). The length of the CDR3 is 14 residues. Germline CDR1 and CDR2: SNHLY and FYNNEI. Trimming took 3 bases from V and 9 from J, leaving 15 bases between them. The CDR3 loop is CASSEGWTALPQHF. The DNA of the CDR3 is TGTGCCAGCAGTGAGGGTTGGACAGCCCTGCCCCAGCATTTT. Full variable domain (remainder filled in from reference TRBV2 and TRBJ1-5): EPEVTQTPSHQVTQMGQEVILRCVPISNHLYFYWYRQILGQKVEFLVSFYNNEISEKSEIFDDQFSVERPDGSNFTLKIRSTKLEDSAMYFCASSEGWTALPQHFGDGTRLSIL.

This chain joins TRBV9 and TRBJ1-3; 7 bases agree with TRBD1. After removal of 4 bases from V and 2 bases from J, the junction contained 6 bases not matched to a gene. The CDR3 consists of 15 residues. CDR1 and CDR2 (germline): SGDLS, YYNGEE. The DNA of the CDR3 is TGTGCCAGCAGCCCCCAGACAGGGACTGGAAACACCATATATTTT. This encodes CASSPQTGTGNTIYF.

Concerning this clone itself: One junction end disagrees with the germline gene, perhaps due to a read error. The chain carries TRBV10-3 and TRBJ2-7; D may be TRBD1 (6 bases). Germline V gene lookup returns CDR1 ENHRY and CDR2 SYGVKD. The CDR3 is 13 amino acids. The CDR3 sequence: CAISGKIVGGRVF. The DNA for the CDR3 is TGTGCCATCAGTGGAAAAATCGTAGGGGGAAGGGTCTTC.

This chain joins TRBV29-1 and TRBJ1-2, with 7 positions matching TRBD1. The CDR3 has 13 residues. From germline, CDR1 is SQVTM and CDR2 ANQGSEA. With V trimmed by 5 bases and J by 4 bases, 7 bases remained unmatched. This CDR3 reads CSVRDGTAYGYTF. CDR3 DNA: TGCAGCGTTAGAGACGGGACAGCCTATGGCTACACCTTC.

The chain uses TRBV6-5 and TRBJ1-2, with a weak D call TRBD1 (6 bases). Trimming took off 2 bases at V and 5 bases at J, with 9 bases between the two ends. CDR3 length: 13 residues. CDR1 is MNHEY, CDR2 SVGAGI, per germline. DNA for the CDR3: TGTGCCAGCAGTTACGGGGACATATATGGCTACACCTTC. This gives the protein CASSYGDIYGYTF.

Of note for this clone: Other nucleotide sequences from this sample produce the same CDR3. The rearrangement uses TRBV5-1 and TRBJ1-3, with a weak D call TRBD1 (6 bases). The CDR3 is made up of 15 amino acids. Trimming pared 0 bases from V and 4 bases from J, leaving 11 bases between. Per germline, CDR1 SGHRS and CDR2 YFSETQ. Here the CDR3 DNA reads TGCGCCAGCAGCTTGGAAAGGGGGTCCGGAAACACCATATATTTT. Its translation is CASSLERGSGNTIYF. The full variable domain, its missing parts supplied by reference TRBV5-1 and TRBJ1-3, is KAGVTQTPRYLIKTRGQQVTLSCSPISGHRSVSWYQQTPGQGLQFLFEYFSETQRNKGNFPGRFSGRQFSNSRSEMNVSTLELGDSALYLCASSLERGSGNTIYFGEGSWLTVV.